A single sample gave rise to the 7 T cell receptor beta chains below, sequenced in a study of STAT5B mutations in CD4+ large granular lymphocyte leukemia. Assay used: immunoSEQ multiplex PCR; TCRdb lists only in-frame clones, some missing. The sample records tens of thousands of clones, around 81% being singletons. The sequenced sample consisted of CD4+ T cells from blood buffy coats. These receptors originate from a human donor in good health.

The chain employs TRBV10-3 and TRBJ2-1; 8 bases map to TRBD2. Trimming took 6 bases from V and 8 from J; bases not matched to a gene: 12. The germline gives CDR1 ENHRY, CDR2 SYGVKD. This CDR3 is 15 amino acids long. In nucleotides, the CDR3 is TGTGCCATCAGGCCCTCGGGAGGGCCGGGAGATGAGCAGTTCTTC. Translated: CAIRPSGGPGDEQFF.

V is TRBV28 and J is TRBJ1-4; maybe TRBD1 (5 bases). This CDR3 contains 18 residues. V lost 4 bases and J lost 0, with 18 bases in between. The germline V gene has CDR1 MDHEN and CDR2 SYDVKM. CDR3 residues: CASSSPGGLQTTNEKLFF. As DNA, the CDR3 is TGTGCCAGCAGTTCCCCTGGGGGGTTACAAACAACTAATGAAAAACTGTTTTTT.

The V gene is TRBV20-1, the J gene TRBJ1-1; possible D gene TRBD1, 5 bases. The CDR3 is made up of 11 amino acids. Trimming removed 3 bases from V and 11 bases from J, with 13 bases in between. CDR1 is DFQATT and CDR2 is SNEGSKA in the germline V gene (reference sequence). The CDR3 sequence: CSASAGRSAFF. In nucleotides, the CDR3 is TGCAGTGCTAGTGCAGGGAGATCGGCTTTCTTT.

V is TRBV6-5 and J is TRBJ2-3, with D possibly TRBD2 on 5 matching bases. With 2 bases removed from V and 6 bases from J, the gap between germline ends came to 15 bases. This CDR3 spans 15 amino acids. CDR1 is MNHEY and CDR2 is SVGAGI in the germline V gene. Written as DNA, the CDR3 is TGTGCCAGCAGTTACGTTCTTCGGGGTCGGGATACGCAGTATTTT. Amino acid sequence: CASSYVLRGRDTQYF.

The genes are TRBV7-6 and TRBJ2-7, with 7 bases that match TRBD2. J was trimmed by 6 bases and V by 3 bases; bases with no gene match: 2. This CDR3 comprises 12 residues. Germline values: CDR1 SGHVS, CDR2 FNYEAQ. This CDR3 is CASSFSGGEQYF. CDR3 nucleotides: TGTGCCAGCAGCTTCTCGGGGGGCGAGCAGTACTTC.

This clone occurred a few times. The J gene is TRBJ2-1, the V gene TRBV9; TRBD2 might be the D (6 bases). The CDR3 sequence is 19 residues long. The V and J ends lost 7 bases and 4 bases respectively, with 30 bases between them. In germline, CDR1 is SGDLS, CDR2 YYNGEE. In nucleotides, the CDR3 is TGTGCCAGCGCGGGGACGCTCAAGAGCAGCGGGCCTGAATACAATGAGCAGTTCTTC. It specifies CASAGTLKSSGPEYNEQFF.

This clone is a singleton in its sample. The V gene is TRBV9, the J gene TRBJ2-1; TRBD2 matches 7 bases. From germline, CDR1 is SGDLS and CDR2 YYNGEE. V was clipped by 0 bases and J by 7 bases; unmatched bases: 19. This CDR3 is built from 19 residues. CDR3 region: CASSVASAGAGLGGNEQFF. The CDR3 bases are TGTGCCAGCAGCGTAGCTTCTGCGGGAGCTGGTTTAGGTGGGAATGAGCAGTTCTTC.